The 8 T cell receptor beta chains given below trace back to one sample, sequenced in a study of tumor-infiltrating lymphocytes in primary liver carcinoma. Starting material of roughly 0.45 ug total RNA yielded TCR beta cDNA via a constant-region primer. Three-round nested multiplex PCR performed with slightly modified ARM-PCR produced the TCR beta libraries. For approximately 11 cycles apiece, the opening two PCR rounds ran with TRBV1-TRBV30 forward primers and a C-beta reverse primer. MiXCR, applied by TCRdb to the multiplex PCR reads, yields one record per CDR3 protein. The sample lists some 120,000 distinct CDR3 sequences, 65% occurring once. Unsorted bulk tissue, about 19-31 mg of it, served as the source for co-extraction of RNA and DNA. The sequenced material came from liver tumor tissue from sampling region 1. Specified subset: tumor region T1, superior pole. The receptors were gathered from a woman aged 60-70 years with primary liver carcinoma and hepatitis B virus infection.

Notes on this clonotype: It may be a read error: a sequence one base away is much more abundant. The chain employs TRBV14 and TRBJ1-2; D perhaps matches TRBD1 (5 bases). The CDR3 has 16 amino acids. Looked up from germline, CDR1 is SGHDN and CDR2 is FVKESK. The CDR3 loop reads CAISQVAWGEAYGYTF. The CDR3 coding sequence is TGTGCCATCAGCCAAGTCGCGTGGGGCGAGGCCTATGGCTACACCTTC.

As for this clonotype: A clone one base away is much larger, so this may be a read error. The chain employs TRBV6-6 and TRBJ2-7, with D unclear. V shed 5 bases and J shed 4 bases, with 6 bases lying between them. Germline V gives CDR1 MNHNY, CDR2 SVGAGI (reference sequence). The CDR3 contains 11 residues. CDR3 in amino acids: CASSRIYEQYF. As DNA, the CDR3 is TGTGCCAGCAGTCGGATTTACGAGCAGTACTTC.

Worth noting for this clonotype: Since no conserved phenylalanine or tryptophan closes the CDR3, a read error is the likely cause. The DNA is left out, because the CDR3 cannot be placed on it with certainty; the CDR3 is given as TCRdb lists it. The chain carries TRBV11-3 and TRBJ1-1. Including both end residues, the CDR3 is 16 amino acids long. The germline V gene has CDR1 SGHNT and CDR2 YENEEA. The CDR3 reads CASSLVGEYRNTEALY.

This clonotype occurred many times. This chain links TRBV7-2 with TRBJ2-7; D is undetermined. Trimming shortened V by 3 bases and J by 7 bases, and 13 bases separated the two germline ends. This CDR3 spans 13 amino acids. In germline, CDR1 is SGHTA, CDR2 FQGNSA. CDR3 sequence: CASSFFGSPEQYF. The CDR3 bases are TGTGCCAGCAGCTTTTTTGGCAGCCCGGAGCAGTACTTC.

The CDR3 reads CASSLFGGSTEAFF. The CDR3 nucleotides read TGTGCCAGCAGCTTGTTCGGGGGAAGCACTGAAGCTTTCTTT. The chain couples TRBV5-6 to TRBJ1-1, with D possibly TRBD1 on 5 matching bases. V lost 1 base, J lost 4 bases, and 11 bases lay in between. This CDR3 is 14 amino acids long. Germline V gene data show CDR1 as SGHDT and CDR2 as YYEEEE.

The chain employs TRBV6-5 and TRBJ2-7, with TRBD2 as a possible D gene (6 bases). Trimming took 6 bases from V and 4 from J, leaving 13 bases between them. The CDR3 has 13 residues. CDR1 is MNHEY and CDR2 is SVGAGI in the germline V gene. Here the CDR3 reads CASRVAARYEQYF. The CDR3 region has the DNA TGTGCCAGCAGAGTAGCGGCAAGATACGAGCAGTACTTC.

The sample holds a few counts of this clonotype. The chain combines TRBV5-4 with TRBJ2-2, with D possibly matching TRBD2 (6 bases). CDR3 length: 13 residues. In germline, CDR1 is SGHNT, CDR2 YYREEE (reference sequence). V gave up 5 bases and J gave up 6 bases, with 11 bases separating them. CDR3: CASSPTGAGELFF. In DNA form, the CDR3 reads TGTGCCAGCAGTCCGACGGGGGCCGGGGAGCTGTTTTTT. Together with reference TRBV5-4 and TRBJ2-2, the CDR3 gives the full variable domain: ETGVTQSPTHLIKTRGQQVTLRCSSQSGHNTVSWYQQALGQGPQFIFQYYREEENGRGNFPPRFSGLQFPNYSSELNVNALELDDSALYLCASSPTGAGELFFGEGSRLTVL.

This sequence joins TRBV7-9 and TRBJ1-4, with TRBD1 identical over 9 bases. The CDR3 runs to 16 residues. Germline-derived CDR1 and CDR2 are SEHNR and FQNEAQ (reference sequence). J was trimmed by 4 bases and V by 4 bases; bases with no gene match: 7. For the CDR3, the DNA is TGTGCCAGCAGCTCCGGACAGGGGCCTCGTAATGAAAAACTGTTTTTT. It is translated as CASSSGQGPRNEKLFF.